This entry describes one T cell receptor (beta chain). Its recognized antigen is unknown. The CDR3 end falls 3 residues outside the read, so it is completed with the germline J gene. The entry originates in a study of T cells in women clearing cervical HPV infection (dated by TCRdb to 2016 to 2019). Study-wide context: The cases were about 25 women with histologically confirmed HPV16-related CIN3 or worse, and 2 of these cases were invasive cancers. Cases had a median age of around 34 years compared with 37 to 45 for controls, and baseline characteristics showed no significant differences between the groups. The 20 to 25 controls were women who cleared a single incident HPV16 infection within 12 months without developing precancer or cancer. Blood from cases was drawn at the visit where the lesion was first identified, while blood from controls was drawn once the infection was no longer detected. The parent cohort enrolled 10,000 or so women aged 18 or older in Guanacaste, Costa Rica, during about 1992 to 1994 and followed them for seven to eight years. Cases and controls were matched on age within five years and on year of sample collection. This exploratory proof-of-principle case-control study, nested within the Guanacaste HPV Natural History Study in Costa Rica, compared TCR repertoires among women with different cervical HPV16 outcomes. Five blinded duplicates per group were added as quality controls, so that 60 or so samples were obtained: some 50 participants and around 10 replicates. Among cases, blood sampling occurred a median of roughly 160 days after lesion detection, with an interquartile range of 90 to 200 days. Since only a few of the women had HLA typing available, the possibility that HLA type was acting as a confounder could not be ruled out.

V and J are trimmed by 4 bases and 2 bases, and the gene matches miss 3 bases of the junction. The CDR3 runs 14 residues from the cysteine to the phenylalanine. The 33 bases shown cover part of the CDR3, and their frame starts at base 1. TCR beta CDR3 regions were amplified by multiplex PCR from an average of roughly 1.1 ug genomic DNA per sample using the immunoSEQ assay. Primer bias was corrected in the assay by using a complete synthetic TCR repertoire to establish an amplification baseline. Amplicons were sequenced on the Illumina platform. As for the authors' bioinformatics: Sequence errors were corrected by clustering with frequency ratios and a modified nearest-neighbor algorithm, and the sequences were then analyzed in the immunoSEQ Analyzer using IMGT gene definitions. TCR richness and evenness were averaged over 20 rarefaction repeats at each rarefaction depth, excluding samples with fewer sequences than the depth. V, D and J gene relative abundances were compared between groups with Wilcoxon rank sum tests, applying FDR correction. Blinded duplicates gave an intraclass correlation of roughly 96% for TCR richness and an average of roughly 82% across roughly 69 gene segments. The clones in this table, taken by TCRdb from immuneACCESS, are in-frame only. Not every clone is retained; where verified, under half of the shortfall comes from an unresolved V gene, and the cause of the rest is unknown. From that table come the V and J calls and clone size; the DNA was used to work out D and trimming. The data table for this sample lists 20,000 to 30,000 clones. The ten biggest clones cover 6% to 7% of the sample.

Findings and caveats that apply to the study as a whole: Random forest classifiers combining richness and V gene abundances distinguished cases from controls with an estimated AUC of about 0.79. TRBV6-7 relative abundance was lower in cases than in controls (around 0.11% versus 0.16%; Bonferroni P = 0.0008). Because T-cell numbers per sample were unknown, differences in richness could reflect varying T-cell content rather than repertoire biology. Because of the cross-sectional design, the study could not determine whether the associations came before infection or resulted from infection, and neither effector/memory subsets nor HPV-specific T cells were isolated. CIN3+ cases had significantly higher TCR repertoire richness than controls across sequencing depths, but evenness did not differ between the groups.

Every participant had a single incident cervical HPV16 infection, and women with prevalent HPV16 infections were excluded. Cervical HPV DNA was detected by MY09/MY11 PCR and genotyped by dot-blot hybridization. Approximately 15 mL of heparinized blood were centrifuged, and the buffy coat was split into aliquots, frozen at -30 degrees C, and then kept at -80 degrees C. QIAGEN kits were used to extract genomic DNA from the buffy coat specimens. Recombination joined TRBV12-3 or TRBV12-4 with TRBJ2-7; 9 bases in the junction line up with TRBD2. The receptor's source is a woman aged 18 to 75 with a cervical HPV16 infection that either progressed to CIN3+ or cleared (not recorded which). The sequenced sample consisted of blood buffy coat. This receptor has the CDR3 CASSSSGVTYEQYF. The part of the CDR3 DNA that was read is TGTGCCAGCAGTTCTAGCGGGGTGACCTACGAG.